A single sample gave rise to the 18 T cell receptor beta chains below, sequenced in a study of blood T cell repertoires in COVID-19. Repertoires were generated with immunoSEQ multiplex PCR, while TCRdb's copy carries only in-frame clones and drops some. The sample lists approximately 340,000 clones, roughly 87% seen once, with roughly a tenth in the top ten. Sequences were obtained from peripheral blood. These TCRs come from a man aged 25-40 years with COVID-19, enrolled during active disease.

The rearrangement links TRBV6-5 to TRBJ1-5, with 8 bases matching TRBD1. The CDR3 has 15 residues. Germline CDR1 and CDR2: MNHEY and SVGAGI. V was pared by 5 bases and J by 2 bases, with 5 bases of the junction left unmatched. The CDR3 nucleotides read TGTGCCAGCAGTCACACAGGGGGGGGCAATCAGCCCCAGCATTTT. This gives the protein CASSHTGGGNQPQHF.

The rearrangement joins TRBV27 to TRBJ2-1; 10 bases align to TRBD2. The CDR3 runs 19 residues. V lost 6 bases and J lost 0; bases outside the gene matches: 14. CDR1 is MNHEY, CDR2 SMNVEV, per germline (reference sequence). The CDR3 bases are TGTGCCAGCAGCCTGAGGTCTAGCGGGAGTCCCAGCTCCTACAATGAGCAGTTCTTC. Its protein product is CASSLRSSGSPSSYNEQFF.

This chain links TRBV21-1 with TRBJ1-4. TRBV21-1 is a pseudogene locus. The CDR3 extends over 22 amino acids. CDR3 protein: CASSKALWGGLILQGEEEKLFF. CDR3 DNA: TGTGCCAGCAGCAAAGCGCTTTGGGGGGGCCTCATTCTTCAGGGTGAGGAGGAAAAACTGTTTTTT.

This chain links TRBV7-3 with TRBJ2-7; possibly TRBD2 for D (6 bases). The ends were cut back, 2 bases at V and 3 bases at J, with 11 bases in the middle. The CDR3 extends over 14 amino acids. Germline CDR1 and CDR2: SGHTA and FQGTGA. As DNA, the CDR3 is TGTGCCAGCAGCTTAGTTGGGGAGGTCTACGAGCAGTACTTC. Translation: CASSLVGEVYEQYF.

The CDR3 spells CASSLLQGGNQPQHF. The CDR3 region has the DNA TGTGCCAGCTCACTACTACAGGGGGGTAATCAGCCCCAGCATTTT. V usage is TRBV18 and J usage is TRBJ1-5, with TRBD1 matching 8 bases. Unmatched junction bases numbered 6, after V lost 4 bases and J lost 4 bases. CDR1 and CDR2 from the germline V gene are KGHSH and LQKENI. CDR3 length: 15 residues.

V usage is TRBV7-2 and J usage is TRBJ2-5; 9 bases agree with TRBD1. This CDR3 has 14 residues. In germline, CDR1 is SGHTA, CDR2 FQGNSA. The J segment lost 4 bases and the V segment lost 4 bases, leaving 4 bases of the junction unmatched. The CDR3 region has the DNA TGTGCCAGCAGCTCCGGGACAGGGCGAGAGACCCAGTACTTC. Amino acid sequence: CASSSGTGRETQYF.

This clone was seen at least ten times. In DNA form, the CDR3 reads TGTGCCAGCACCCAACGACAGGGTCTCGGGGAAGCTTTCTTT. Its translation: CASTQRQGLGEAFF. The V and J genes are TRBV6-5 and TRBJ1-1; TRBD1 matches at 7 bases. Germline lookup yields CDR1 MNHEY and CDR2 SVGAGI. The CDR3 is made up of 14 amino acids. Trimming cost V 7 bases and J 8 bases; bases outside gene matches: 13.

The V and J genes are TRBV15 and TRBJ2-5; the D gene is possibly TRBD1 (6 bases). The CDR3 runs to 16 residues. CDR1 and CDR2 (germline): LNHNV, YYDKDF (reference sequence). V was cut by 3 bases and J by 4 bases, with 18 bases left in between. CDR3: CATSSTWQGRRETQYF. The CDR3 nucleotides read TGTGCCACCAGCAGTACCTGGCAGGGGCGAAGAGAGACCCAGTACTTC. The full variable domain, its missing parts supplied by reference TRBV15 and TRBJ2-5, is DAMVIQNPRYQVTQFGKPVTLSCSQTLNHNVMYWYQQKSSQAPKLLFHYYDKDFNNEADTPDNFQSRRPNTSFCFLDIRSPGLGDTAMYLCATSSTWQGRRETQYFGPGTRLLVL.

The chain recombines TRBV7-8 with TRBJ2-1; 13 positions agree with TRBD2. J lost 12 bases, V lost 0 bases, and 8 bases had no gene match. The CDR3 sequence is 16 residues long. Germline assignment: CDR1 SGHVS and CDR2 FQNEAQ. The CDR3 loop reads CASSLAGRLAGGAQFF. CDR3 nucleotides: TGTGCCAGCAGCTTAGCTGGTAGACTAGCGGGGGGTGCGCAGTTCTTC.

The CDR3 DNA is TGCGCCAGCAGCCAAGATGCTAGCGGGGCTCGCACAGATACGCAGTATTTT. Translating gives CASSQDASGARTDTQYF. This chain uses TRBV4-3 with TRBJ2-3; 9 bases map to TRBD2. The CDR3 loop spans 17 amino acids. The J segment lost 1 base and the V segment lost 0 bases, leaving 5 bases of the junction unmatched. Germline assignment: CDR1 LGHNA and CDR2 YSLEER.

The chain uses TRBV19 and TRBJ2-5, with 13 nucleotides matching TRBD2. The J segment lost 5 bases and the V segment lost 5 bases, leaving 8 bases of the junction unmatched. This CDR3 is 16 amino acids long. The V gene's germline CDR1 is LNHDA and CDR2 SQIVND (reference sequence). The CDR3 bases are TGTGCCAGTAGTGCATCCGGGACTAGCGGGGAGGAGACCCAGTACTTC. Protein: CASSASGTSGEETQYF.

The V call is TRBV19, the J call TRBJ2-1, with 11 bases fitting TRBD1. The CDR3 runs to 16 residues. CDR1 and CDR2 from the germline V gene are LNHDA and SQIVND (reference sequence). Trimming removed 3 bases from V and 7 bases from J; junction bases left unmatched: 8. CDR3 sequence (DNA): TGTGCCAGTAGTATTATGGGGGGACAGGGGGTGAATGAGCAGTTCTTC. It encodes CASSIMGGQGVNEQFF. The variable domain in full, with the rest retrieved from reference TRBV19 and TRBJ2-1, is DGGITQSPKYLFRKEGQNVTLSCEQNLNHDAMYWYRQDPGQGLRLIYYSQIVNDFQKGDIAEGYSVSREKKESFPLTVTSAQKNPTAFYLCASSIMGGQGVNEQFFGPGTRLTVL.

CDR3 sequence: CASSLLSGGGETQYF. The CDR3, as DNA: TGTGCCAGCAGCTTACTTAGCGGGGGCGGTGAGACCCAGTACTTC. V usage is TRBV7-9 and J usage is TRBJ2-5; 9 bases fit TRBD2. The length of the CDR3 is 15 residues. Germline CDR1 and CDR2: SEHNR and FQNEAQ (reference sequence). V dropped 2 bases and J dropped 5; count of bases not matched to a gene: 6.

V is TRBV19 and J is TRBJ2-1; D possibly corresponds to TRBD2 (6 bases). Germline values: CDR1 LNHDA, CDR2 SQIVND (reference sequence). V gave up 5 bases and J gave up 1 base, with 12 bases separating them. CDR3 length: 15 amino acids. CDR3 in DNA: TGTGCCAGTAGTTCACGGGGGATTTCCTACAATGAGCAGTTCTTC. Its translation is CASSSRGISYNEQFF.

The CDR3 region is CASSPRAGAMNTEAFF. CDR3 DNA: TGTGCCAGCTCACCACGGGCAGGGGCGATGAACACTGAAGCTTTCTTT. This chain joins TRBV18 and TRBJ1-1; maybe TRBD1 (6 bases). Deletions cut 1 base from V and 0 bases from J, with 12 bases between. The germline CDR1 and CDR2 sequences are KGHSH and LQKENI. This CDR3 contains 16 residues.

The chain employs TRBV10-3 and TRBJ2-1, with 14 bases that match TRBD2. V gave up 10 bases and J gave up 5 bases; unmatched junction bases: 13. The CDR3 is 17 amino acids. Germline V gene data show CDR1 as ENHRY and CDR2 as SYGVKD. The CDR3 is CATKGLAGVLTDNEQFF. The CDR3, as DNA: TGTGCCACCAAGGGACTAGCGGGAGTCCTCACGGACAATGAGCAGTTCTTC.

This clone was seen only once. V gene TRBV5-4 combines with J gene TRBJ2-5; 7 bases line up with TRBD1. The V and J ends lost 5 bases and 1 base, in that order; junction bases with no gene match: 11. This CDR3 is built from 16 residues. The germline gives CDR1 SGHNT, CDR2 YYREEE (reference sequence). In DNA, the CDR3 is TGTGCCAGCAGTTCCCTCACAGGGGTTTTCCAAGAGACCCAGTACTTC. Amino acid sequence: CASSSLTGVFQETQYF.

The rearrangement joins TRBV3-1 (or the pseudogene TRBV3-2) to TRBJ2-2; no definite D call. With 8 bases removed from V and 0 bases from J, the gap between germline ends came to 13 bases. This CDR3 has 15 residues. From germline, CDR1 is LGHDT and CDR2 YNNKEL (reference sequence). CDR3 protein: CASGFSVSNTGELFF. As DNA, the CDR3 is TGTGCCAGCGGCTTCAGTGTTTCGAACACCGGGGAGCTGTTTTTT.